The source of this T cell receptor (beta chain) is a study of human T cells and chemical hapten exposure. Study-wide findings and caveats: PT1 expanded TCR counts and patch test score correlated positively.

Germline V lookup: CDR1 SGDLS, CDR2 YYNGEE. The CDR3 spans 16 residues. V shed 2 bases and J shed 0 bases, with 11 bases lying between them. Notes on this clonotype: What it binds is not known.

Individual cDNA molecules in this library carried unique molecular identifiers. Authors' data handling: Samples held a median of approximately 96,000 TCRs, range 23,224–690,600. One entry per CDR3 protein results from TCRdb running MiXCR on the RACE reads. The V and J calls were determined by TCRdb, not by the authors. This sample has around 76,000 distinct CDR3 sequences, with roughly 10% found just once. Time point given: patch test 1, 2 weeks after DPC sensitization. Regarding treatment: therapeutic diphenylcyclopropenone sensitization with weekly scalp DPC. Each patch test followed a blood draw. This sequence originates from a woman aged 60-75 years with alopecia areata. Some clones in this sample may be carry-over from other donors' samples. This specimen consisted of whole blood, obtained in connection with sensitization to the hapten diphenylcyclopropenone (DPC). The chain has TRBV9 and TRBJ1-4, with no clear D. DNA of the CDR3: TGTGCCAGCAGCGTTAGTTATGGGGCAACTAATGAAAAACTGTTTTTT. This encodes CASSVSYGATNEKLFF.